One T cell receptor (beta chain) is described in this entry. Its antigen is unidentified. MiXCR was run by TCRdb on the reads, yielding one entry per CDR3 protein. The sample shows about 920,000 distinct CDR3 sequences, more than 25% of them seen only once. The data belong to a study of T cell repertoires in cytomegalovirus infection. Looking at the study overall: Selection of CMV epitopes for the study included recently identified HLA-C-restricted and well-studied HLA-B-restricted ones.

V shed 4 bases and J 6 bases; nucleotides not matched to a gene: 6. The CDR3 has 15 amino acids. The germline CDR1 and CDR2 sequences are MNHEY and SMNVEV (reference sequence). The material was cultured CD8+ T cells from PBMCs, obtained from culture after CMV antigen stimulation. This chain links TRBV27 with TRBJ1-4, with TRBD1 matching over 9 bases. The sequence was obtained from a human donor in good health (CMV status not recorded). Some clones in this sample may be carry-over from other donors' samples. The CDR3, as DNA: TGTGCCAGCAGTTCCCACAGGGGGCGGTATGAAAAACTGTTTTTT. Its translation: CASSSHRGRYEKLFF.